These T cell receptor beta chains were read from a single sample in a study of PD-L1 blockade in urothelial cancer. Measured with immunoSEQ multiplex PCR; TCRdb has only the in-frame clones, and not every one. This table holds approximately 71,000 clones, 84% found once. Sample: PBMCs, taken around atezolizumab (anti-PD-L1) treatment. The receptor source for this set is a woman in her 70s with urothelial cancer. Each CDR3 is given with its conserved first and last residue. D genes are given only for firm matches. Some rows mark clone size as missing; the rest say once, few, many or name a class of expanded clone.

v_call	d_call	j_call	clone_size	cdr3_length	cdr3_nt	cdr3_aa
TRBV7-8	TRBD2	TRBJ2-5	few	17	TGTGCCAGCAGCAAAGGGACTAGCGGGACCGTCCCAGAGACCCAGTACTTC	CASSKGTSGTVPETQYF
TRBV7-2	TRBD2	TRBJ2-7	.	16	TGTGCCAGCAGCTTAGGTAGTAGCGGGAACAACTACGAGCAGTACTTC	CASSLGSSGNNYEQYF
TRBV23-1	TRBD1	TRBJ2-5	.	16	TGCGCCAGCAGTCAAATCGACAGGGACAGGGAAGAGACCCAGTACTTC	CASSQIDRDREETQYF
TRBV2	.	TRBJ2-7	.	12	TGTGCCAGCAGCCTACAGGGTCACGAGCAGTACTTC	CASSLQGHEQYF
TRBV9	.	TRBJ2-1	.	13	TGTGCCAGCAGCGTATCAGGGATGAATGAGCAGTTCTTC	CASSVSGMNEQFF
TRBV5-1	TRBD1	TRBJ2-1	.	16	TGCGCCAGCAGCTCCGCATTAGGGACAGGCTACAATGAGCAGTTCTTC	CASSSALGTGYNEQFF
TRBV6-5	TRBD2	TRBJ2-1	.	15	TGTGCCAGCAAGATGGGACTAGCGGGAGGGACTGAGCAGTTCTTC	CASKMGLAGGTEQFF
TRBV5-4	.	TRBJ2-3	few	16	TGTGCCAGCAGCCCAAGCCCGGACATAAGCACAGATACGCAGTATTTT	CASSPSPDISTDTQYF
TRBV6-5	TRBD2	TRBJ2-1	.	16	TGTGCCAGCAGTTACACCGGACTAGCGGCCTACAATGAGCAGTTCTTC	CASSYTGLAAYNEQFF
TRBV2	.	TRBJ2-7	few	11	TGTGCCAGCAGCCCCCACTACGAGCAGTACTTC	CASSPHYEQYF
TRBV7-2	TRBD2	TRBJ2-2	.	16	TGTGCCAGCAGCTTAGCAGCGGGGGCGAACACCGGGGAGCTGTTTTTT	CASSLAAGANTGELFF
TRBV2	TRBD2	TRBJ2-3	once	15	TGTGCCAGCAGGACTACTAGCGGCCCATTCGATACGCAGTATTTT	CASRTTSGPFDTQYF
TRBV13	.	TRBJ1-2	.	14	TGTGCCAGCAGCGTGTATTACGGGCGGGGAGGCTACACCTTC	CASSVYYGRGGYTF
TRBV19	.	TRBJ1-4	.	12	TGTGCCAGTAGTTACCCCTCCAGGGGACTGTTTTTT	CASSYPSRGLFF
TRBV29-1	TRBD1	TRBJ2-2	.	13	TGCAGTGCGGACAGGGGGAACACCGGGGAGCTGTTTTTT	CSADRGNTGELFF
TRBV19	.	TRBJ2-1	few	16	TGTGCCAGTAGTATAGATCCGGGGCGGGGTTACAATGAGCAGTTCTTC	CASSIDPGRGYNEQFF
TRBV18	TRBD2	TRBJ2-7	.	15	TGTGCCAGCTCTAAAAGCGGGGACGGGTCCCACGAGCAGTACTTC	CASSKSGDGSHEQYF
TRBV7-2	.	TRBJ2-1	.	15	TGTGCCAGCAGCTTAGCGCGACAGGTCTACAATGAGCAGTTCTTC	CASSLARQVYNEQFF
TRBV19	TRBD1	TRBJ1-6	.	16	TGTGCCAGTAGTATCCGGGACAGGGGTTATAATTCACCCCTCCACTTT	CASSIRDRGYNSPLHF
TRBV9	TRBD2	TRBJ2-1	.	15	TGTGCCAGCAGCGTAGGGATAGCGGGAGAGTATGAGCAGTTCTTC	CASSVGIAGEYEQFF
TRBV2	.	TRBJ2-7	.	14	TGTGCCAGCAGTTTGTTCAAGAGCTCCTACGAGCAGTACTTC	CASSLFKSSYEQYF
TRBV18	.	TRBJ2-1	.	16	TGTGCCAGCTCAGTAATAGCGAGGAGCTCCTACAATGAGCAGTTCTTC	CASSVIARSSYNEQFF
TRBV19	TRBD1	TRBJ1-1	.	16	TGTGCCAGTAGTAACCGGGACAGGGGGCGGGCGTATGAAGCTTTCTTT	CASSNRDRGRAYEAFF
TRBV4-3	.	TRBJ1-3	.	12	TGCGCCAGCAGCCAACGTGGAAACACCATATATTTT	CASSQRGNTIYF
TRBV30	.	TRBJ1-5	.	14	TGTGCCTGGAGTGTTGGCCTCAGTAATCAGCCCCAGCATTTT	CAWSVGLSNQPQHF
TRBV9	.	TRBJ2-3	.	19	TGTGCCAGCAGCGTAGCTATTGAAGGCAGGGCAAGAAGCACAGATACGCAGTATTTT	CASSVAIEGRARSTDTQYF
TRBV7-2	TRBD2	TRBJ2-3	.	14	TGTGCCAGCAGCTCGGGACTAGCCACAGATACGCAGTATTTT	CASSSGLATDTQYF
TRBV27	TRBD2	TRBJ2-1	.	18	TGTGCCAGCAGCAAAGGACTAGCGGGAGAGGTGGCCTACAATGAGCAGTTCTTC	CASSKGLAGEVAYNEQFF
TRBV9	TRBD2	TRBJ2-3	.	20	TGTGCCAGCAGCGTAGCATCTCATGGCGGGGGTATCGGAAGGACAGATACGCAGTATTTT	CASSVASHGGGIGRTDTQYF
TRBV6-1	.	TRBJ2-3	.	13	TGTGCCAGCAGTGAATCAGGTGCAGATACGCAGTATTTT	CASSESGADTQYF
TRBV5-1	.	TRBJ1-2	.	14	TGCGCCAGCAGCGCCTACCTTTCGGGCTATGGCTACACCTTC	CASSAYLSGYGYTF
TRBV6-1	.	TRBJ1-2	.	13	TGTGCCAGCAGTGAAAGTGGGAGGTATGGCTACACCTTC	CASSESGRYGYTF
TRBV7-8	TRBD2	TRBJ2-1	.	15	TGTGCCAGCAGCCTGGGACTAGCGGGAAACAATGAGCAGTTCTTC	CASSLGLAGNNEQFF
TRBV9	TRBD2	TRBJ2-3	.	17	TGTGCCAGCAGCACCTGGACGGCTAGCGGGGGAACAGATACGCAGTATTTT	CASSTWTASGGTDTQYF
TRBV29-1	.	TRBJ2-5	.	13	TGCAGCGCTCTACAGGGCCGACAAGAGACCCAGTACTTC	CSALQGRQETQYF
TRBV19	TRBD1	TRBJ2-7	few	13	TGTGCCAGTAGCCTGGAGACAGGGCTCGAGCAGTACTTC	CASSLETGLEQYF
TRBV27	TRBD2	TRBJ2-5	.	16	TGTGCCAGCAGTAGGGGGGTGGGACTAGCGATGGAGACCCAGTACTTC	CASSRGVGLAMETQYF
TRBV27	TRBD1	TRBJ2-5	.	15	TGTGCCAGCAGTCCGGGGGACAGGGAAGGAGAGACCCAGTACTTC	CASSPGDREGETQYF
TRBV7-8	.	TRBJ2-5	once	13	TGTGCCAGCAGCTTAGGAGGGCCGGGGACCCAGTACTTC	CASSLGGPGTQYF
TRBV5-1	TRBD1	TRBJ1-6	.	14	TGCGCCAGCAGCCCGGGACAGGAAAATTCACCCCTCCACTTT	CASSPGQENSPLHF
TRBV30	TRBD2	TRBJ2-1	.	16	TGTGCCTGGAGTGTAGGGGCTGGCGGGGGTGTGAATGAGCAGTTCTTC	CAWSVGAGGGVNEQFF
TRBV5-1	TRBD1	TRBJ2-2	.	17	TGCGCCAGCAGCTTGGTGGGACAGGCGTCGAACACCGGGGAGCTGTTTTTT	CASSLVGQASNTGELFF
TRBV19	TRBD1	TRBJ2-3	.	15	TGTGCCAGTAGTTTCCAGGGGGATAGCACAGATACGCAGTATTTT	CASSFQGDSTDTQYF
TRBV5-1	TRBD1	TRBJ1-1	.	16	TGCGCCAGCAGCACGGGACAGGGTTTAGTAAACACTGAAGCTTTCTTT	CASSTGQGLVNTEAFF
TRBV2	.	TRBJ1-1	few	14	TGTGCCAGCAGTGAAGTCGGGGAGCTGACTGAAGCTTTCTTT	CASSEVGELTEAFF
TRBV11-3	TRBD2	TRBJ2-1	once	15	TGTGCCAGCAGCGCTAGCGGGAGCTCCTACAATGAGCAGTTCTTC	CASSASGSSYNEQFF
TRBV6-4	.	TRBJ2-2	once	14	TGTGCCAGCAGTGACCAGGGGGGAACCGGGGAGCTGTTTTTT	CASSDQGGTGELFF
TRBV29-1	.	TRBJ2-5	.	14	TGCAGCATACGACCGGACTACGACCAAGAGACCCAGTACTTC	CSIRPDYDQETQYF
TRBV7-9	.	TRBJ1-3	.	13	TGTGCCAGCGGATGGGCAGATGGAAACACCATATATTTT	CASGWADGNTIYF
TRBV9	.	TRBJ2-3	.	16	TGTGCCAGCAGCGTATCTGGGGGCGGAAGCACAGATACGCAGTATTTT	CASSVSGGGSTDTQYF